This entry lists 23 T cell receptor beta chains sequenced from one sample in a study of shared clonotypes between healthy human individuals (TCRdb year 2020). The library was built by means of the immunoSEQ multiplex PCR assay. TCRdb took this table from immuneACCESS and kept in-frame rearrangements with V and J called. Such tables lack part of the clones; where checked against another copy, unresolved V genes explain under half of the gap, and the rest is unexplained. This sample lists just over 2,000,000 clones; roughly 95% were detected once. The top ten constitute approximately 0.13% of the sample. The material sequenced was naive CD4+ T cells sorted from blood. Sample cell subset or site, as interpreted from the label and publication: CD45RA+ positively selected. The origin of the receptors is a man aged 18 to 35 in good health.

The V call is TRBV6-6, the J call TRBJ2-5; D may be TRBD2 (5 bases). Per the germline V gene, CDR1 is MNHNY and CDR2 is SVGAGI (reference sequence). This CDR3 has 16 residues. V was cut by 4 bases and J by 1 base, with 16 bases left in between. Written as DNA, the CDR3 is TGTGCCAGCAGTTCTTACCAACCGGGATCCCAAGAGACCCAGTACTTC. Amino acid sequence: CASSSYQPGSQETQYF.

The chain employs TRBV5-6 and TRBJ2-7, with TRBD1 matching over 7 bases. Germline V lookup: CDR1 SGHDT, CDR2 YYEEEE. The junction had 10 bases not matched to a gene; V was cut back by 0 bases and J by 7 bases. The CDR3 has 15 amino acids. Here the CDR3 reads CASSLVATGKGEQYF. Written as DNA, the CDR3 is TGTGCCAGCAGCTTGGTAGCGACAGGGAAAGGGGAGCAGTACTTC.

DNA for the CDR3: TGCGCCAGCAGCGCGTCCTCCACGAACACCGGGGAGCTGTTTTTT. Its protein is CASSASSTNTGELFF. The chain carries TRBV5-1 and TRBJ2-2; D not certain. The CDR3 covers 15 residues. The V end lost 4 bases, the J end lost 0 bases, and 10 bases lay between the germline ends. Germline V lookup: CDR1 SGHRS, CDR2 YFSETQ.

The chain recombines TRBV7-3 with TRBJ1-5, with 8 positions matching TRBD1. Trimming removed 4 bases from V and 1 base from J; junction bases left unmatched: 3. Germline loops: CDR1 SGHTA, CDR2 FQGTGA. The CDR3 loop spans 15 amino acids. CDR3 DNA: TGTGCCAGCAGCTCCGGACAGGGAAGCAATCAGCCCCAGCATTTT. Encoded protein: CASSSGQGSNQPQHF.

This CDR3 is CASSSRTSGSSPRNNEQFF. In DNA form, the CDR3 reads TGTGCCAGTAGTTCCCGGACTAGCGGGAGTTCACCCAGAAACAATGAGCAGTTCTTC. This chain uses TRBV19 with TRBJ2-1, with 13 nucleotides matching TRBD2. Germline values: CDR1 LNHDA, CDR2 SQIVND (reference sequence). The CDR3 has 19 residues. Germline trimming cut 5 bases from V and 5 bases from J; bases unmatched to any gene: 15.

The chain recombines TRBV13 with TRBJ1-6; 9 nucleotides align to TRBD1. The CDR3 contains 15 residues. V was clipped by 5 bases and J by 7 bases; unmatched bases: 6. Germline V gene sequence: CDR1 PRHDT, CDR2 FYEKMQ (reference sequence). The DNA of the CDR3 is TGTGCCAGCAGCCGTGGGACAGGGAACAATTCACCCCTCCACTTT. The encoded protein is CASSRGTGNNSPLHF. Based on the CDR3 plus reference TRBV13 and TRBJ1-6, the full variable domain is AAGVIQSPRHLIKEKRETATLKCYPIPRHDTVYWYQQGPGQDPQFLISFYEKMQSDKGSIPDRFSAQQFSDYHSELNMSSLELGDSALYFCASSRGTGNNSPLHFGNGTRLTVT.

The chain employs TRBV18 and TRBJ1-4; D perhaps matches TRBD1 (6 bases). The CDR3 length is 15 residues. Trimming removed 2 bases at V and 8 bases at J, with 15 bases between. In germline, CDR1 is KGHSH, CDR2 LQKENI. DNA for the CDR3: TGTGCCAGCTCACCATGGGGGCCCCCCCGAGAAAAACTGTTTTTT. Translated: CASSPWGPPREKLFF.

V and J are TRBV10-1 and TRBJ1-5; D might be TRBD1 (5 bases). This CDR3 contains 16 residues. Germline values: CDR1 WNHNN, CDR2 SYGVQD (reference sequence). Trimming shortened V by 6 bases and J by 0 bases, and 15 bases separated the two germline ends. CDR3 nucleotide sequence: TGCGCCAGCAGCGGGGGGACCCCCGGTAGCAATCAGCCCCAGCATTTT. It yields the protein CASSGGTPGSNQPQHF.

The chain joins TRBV30 to TRBJ1-1, with D unclear. Trimming cost V 3 bases and J 3 bases, with 14 bases left between them. CDR3 length equals 14 residues. From germline, CDR1 is GTSNPN and CDR2 SVGIG (reference sequence). For the CDR3, the DNA is TGTGCCTGGAGATCTTCCCTAGCGGACACTGAAGCTTTCTTT. This encodes CAWRSSLADTEAFF.

The chain has TRBV28 and TRBJ2-1; 10 bases match TRBD2. There are 15 residues in the CDR3. In germline, CDR1 is MDHEN, CDR2 SYDVKM. V shed 7 bases and J 2 bases; nucleotides not matched to a gene: 5. The CDR3 loop is CASTVSGGAYNEQFF. CDR3 bases: TGTGCCAGCACCGTAAGCGGGGGGGCCTACAATGAGCAGTTCTTC. Full variable domain (rest looked up from reference TRBV28 and TRBJ2-1): DVKVTQSSRYLVKRTGEKVFLECVQDMDHENMFWYRQDPGLGLRLIYFSYDVKMKEKGDIPEGYSVSREKKERFSLILESASTNQTSMYLCASTVSGGAYNEQFFGPGTRLTVL.

The chain recombines TRBV20-1 with TRBJ2-5; D not resolved. The CDR3 runs 11 residues. Germline V lookup: CDR1 DFQATT, CDR2 SNEGSKA (reference sequence). Trimming removed 6 bases from V and 1 base from J, with 6 bases in between. Here the CDR3 reads CSAQTQETQYF. In nucleotides, the CDR3 is TGCAGTGCCCAGACCCAAGAGACCCAGTACTTC.

The V and J genes are TRBV30 and TRBJ1-2, with 11 bases matching TRBD1. Germline CDR1 reads GTSNPN; CDR2 reads SVGIG (reference sequence). The ends lost 3 bases at V and 8 bases at J; junction bases unmatched: 5. The CDR3 is 13 amino acids. CDR3 DNA sequence: TGTGCCTGGAGCCGGGACAGGGGGGGCGGCTACACCTTC. It specifies CAWSRDRGGGYTF.

The chain joins TRBV27 to TRBJ2-3, with D possibly matching TRBD2 (6 bases). CDR3 length equals 15 residues. The germline V and J ends were trimmed by 7 bases and 0 bases, with 14 bases remaining between them. CDR1 MNHEY and CDR2 SMNVEV come from the germline V gene (reference sequence). Here the CDR3 DNA reads TGTGCCAGCACCTTCCTTGGGACTAGCACAGATACGCAGTATTTT. As protein: CASTFLGTSTDTQYF.

This rearrangement joins TRBV6-1 to TRBJ2-3, with D possibly being TRBD2 (5 bases). The CDR3 covers 15 residues. Per the germline V gene, CDR1 is MNHNS and CDR2 is SASEGT. V was trimmed by 5 bases and J by 6 bases, leaving 18 bases between them. The CDR3 region is CASSRTRGKKDTQYF. The CDR3 nucleotides read TGTGCCAGCAGTCGAACGCGAGGGAAGAAGGATACGCAGTATTTT.

The V call is TRBV19, the J call TRBJ1-1; D possibly corresponds to TRBD1 (5 bases). V was clipped by 3 bases and J by 1 base, with 12 bases between them. The CDR3 has 15 amino acids. Germline lookup yields CDR1 LNHDA and CDR2 SQIVND (reference sequence). The CDR3 reads CASSIGGLANTEAFF. The CDR3 DNA sequence: TGTGCCAGTAGTATCGGGGGACTTGCGAACACTGAAGCTTTCTTT.

The V call is TRBV7-2, the J call TRBJ2-7; 9 nucleotides line up with TRBD1. The germline gives CDR1 SGHTA, CDR2 FQGNSA. V shed 5 bases, J shed 3 bases, and the junction held 5 bases outside the gene matches. The CDR3 contains 14 residues. Here the CDR3 DNA reads TGTGCCAGCAGCGGGACAGGGCGATTCTACGAGCAGTACTTC. Amino acids: CASSGTGRFYEQYF.

V and J are TRBV20-1 and TRBJ1-1; D not certain. This CDR3 is 10 amino acids long. Trimming cost V 2 bases and J 6 bases, with 4 bases left between them. Germline V gene sequence: CDR1 DFQATT, CDR2 SNEGSKA (reference sequence). The CDR3 sequence: CSARTPEAFF. Written as DNA, the CDR3 is TGCAGTGCTAGAACGCCTGAAGCTTTCTTT.

V and J are TRBV6-6 and TRBJ1-2, with D tentatively TRBD1 (5 bases). The CDR3 is 13 residues long. With 2 bases removed from V and 6 bases from J, the gap between germline ends came to 10 bases. Germline CDR1 reads MNHNY; CDR2 reads SVGAGI (reference sequence). CDR3 sequence: CASSYGQGDGYTF. In nucleotides, the CDR3 is TGTGCCAGCAGTTACGGGCAGGGTGATGGCTACACCTTC.

A remark on this clone: Other DNA sequences in the same sample also yield this CDR3. The chain couples TRBV5-4 to TRBJ1-5, with unresolved D. CDR3 length: 13 residues. From germline, CDR1 is SGHNT and CDR2 YYREEE (reference sequence). V shed 0 bases and J shed 4 bases, with 5 bases lying between them. As DNA, the CDR3 is TGTGCCAGCAGCTTGGGAAGTAATCAGCCCCAGCATTTT. This codes for CASSLGSNQPQHF.

This clone was seen once. A much larger clonotype is one base distant, so this may be a read error. The chain uses TRBV6-6 and TRBJ1-1; no clear D. Germline assignment: CDR1 MNHNY and CDR2 SVGAGI (reference sequence). V was cut by 6 bases and J by 1 base, with 9 bases left in between. The CDR3 sequence is 13 residues long. This chain's CDR3 is CASRWTENTEAFF. The CDR3 region has the DNA TGTGCCAGCAGATGGACGGAGAACACTGAAGCTTTCTTT.

About this clone itself: This sample also contains other DNA sequences that code for the same CDR3. V gene TRBV7-2 combines with J gene TRBJ2-1, with 7 bases matching TRBD2. This CDR3 comprises 15 residues. Germline lookup yields CDR1 SGHTA and CDR2 FQGNSA. The V segment lost 1 base and the J segment 6 bases; nucleotides outside the gene matches: 6. This CDR3 is CASSLGAGVSNEQFF. The CDR3 bases are TGTGCCAGCAGCTTAGGGGCGGGAGTATCCAATGAGCAGTTCTTC.

V is TRBV12-5 and J is TRBJ1-5; D gene uncertain. Trimming removed 7 bases from V and 6 bases from J, with 13 bases in between. CDR1 and CDR2 (germline): LGHNT, FRNRAP. The CDR3 sequence is 13 residues long. CDR3 protein: CASAGVDGQPQHF. The DNA of the CDR3 is TGTGCTAGTGCCGGGGTAGACGGTCAGCCCCAGCATTTT.

The chain employs TRBV20-1 and TRBJ2-1; the D gene could be TRBD1 or TRBD2 (6 bases each). The V gene's germline CDR1 is DFQATT and CDR2 SNEGSKA (reference sequence). Trimming pared 5 bases from V and 15 bases from J, leaving 11 bases between. The CDR3 loop spans 9 amino acids. CDR3 DNA: TGCAGTGCTCCGGGGGCGGGGTTCTTC. Protein sequence: CSAPGAGFF.